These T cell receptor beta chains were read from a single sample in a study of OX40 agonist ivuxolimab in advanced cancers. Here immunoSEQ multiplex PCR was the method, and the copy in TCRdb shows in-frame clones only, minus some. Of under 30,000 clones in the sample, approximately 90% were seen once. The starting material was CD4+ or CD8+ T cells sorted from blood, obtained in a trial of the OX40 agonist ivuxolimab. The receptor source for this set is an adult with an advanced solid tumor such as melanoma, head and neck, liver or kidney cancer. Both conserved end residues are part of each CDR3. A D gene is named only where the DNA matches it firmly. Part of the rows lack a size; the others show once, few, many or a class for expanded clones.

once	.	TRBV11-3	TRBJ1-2	CASSSRAYGLVPGYTF	TGTGCCAGCAGCTCGAGGGCGTACGGTCTGGTTCCGGGCTACACCTTC
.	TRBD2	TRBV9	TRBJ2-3	CASSVGGTSGYTDTQYF	TGTGCCAGCAGCGTAGGGGGGACTAGCGGGTACACAGATACGCAGTATTTT
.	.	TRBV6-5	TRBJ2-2	CASRPGTLTGELFF	TGTGCCAGCAGACCCGGGACCCTCACCGGGGAGCTGTTTTTT
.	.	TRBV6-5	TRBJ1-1	CASSPPHTEAFF	TGTGCCAGCAGCCCCCCCCACACTGAAGCTTTCTTT
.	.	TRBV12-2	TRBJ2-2	CASRTTLGLAGGPATGELFF	TGTGCAAGTCGCACTACCCTAGGACTAGCGGGAGGGCCTGCCACCGGGGAGCTGTTTTTT
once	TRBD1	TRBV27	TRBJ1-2	CASSAGGRGGYTF	TGTGCCAGCAGTGCAGGGGGGCGGGGTGGCTACACCTTC
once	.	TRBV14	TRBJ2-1	CASSQPSNEQFF	TGTGCCAGCAGCCAACCCTCCAATGAGCAGTTCTTC
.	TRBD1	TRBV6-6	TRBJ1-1	CASRSGTGRQEAFF	TGTGCCAGCAGATCCGGGACAGGGCGGCAAGAAGCTTTCTTT
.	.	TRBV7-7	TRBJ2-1	CASSAAPYADEQFF	TGTGCCAGCAGCGCCGCTCCCTATGCGGATGAGCAGTTCTTC
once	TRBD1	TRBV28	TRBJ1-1	CASSPGTGLEMNTEAFF	TGTGCCAGCAGTCCCGGGACAGGCCTAGAGATGAACACTGAAGCTTTCTTT
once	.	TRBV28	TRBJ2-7	CASRQRQDHYEQYF	TGTGCCAGCAGACAAAGACAAGATCACTACGAGCAGTACTTC
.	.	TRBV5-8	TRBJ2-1	CASSLAVLESSYNEQFF	TGTGCCAGCAGCTTGGCCGTCCTGGAGAGCTCCTACAATGAGCAGTTCTTC
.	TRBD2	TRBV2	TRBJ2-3	CAGPAGGTDTQYF	TGTGCCGGCCCAGCGGGAGGAACAGATACGCAGTATTTT
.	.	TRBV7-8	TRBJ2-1	CASSEGLGYNEQFF	TGTGCCAGCAGCGAGGGACTGGGCTACAATGAGCAGTTCTTC
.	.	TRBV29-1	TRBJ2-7	CSVDAQYEQYF	TGCAGCGTTGACGCCCAATACGAGCAGTACTTC
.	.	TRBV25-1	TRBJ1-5	CASRGGSNQPQHF	TGTGCCAGCAGAGGAGGGAGCAATCAGCCCCAGCATTTT
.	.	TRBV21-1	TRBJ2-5	CASSKGGDQETQYF	TGTGCCAGCAGCAAAGGCGGGGACCAAGAGACCCAGTACTTC
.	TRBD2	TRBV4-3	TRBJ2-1	CASSQGGASGIYGEQFF	TGCGCCAGCAGCCAAGGGGGGGCTAGCGGGATATATGGTGAGCAGTTCTTC
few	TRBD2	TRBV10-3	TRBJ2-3	CAISGGGLVQDTQYF	TGTGCCATCAGTGGAGGGGGACTAGTCCAAGATACGCAGTATTTT
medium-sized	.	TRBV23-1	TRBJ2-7	CASSPPPWDPYEQYF	TGCGCCAGCAGTCCGCCGCCGTGGGATCCCTACGAGCAGTACTTC
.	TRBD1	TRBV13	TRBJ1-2	CASSYPGQAFFGYTF	TGTGCCAGCAGCTACCCAGGACAGGCCTTTTTTGGCTACACCTTC
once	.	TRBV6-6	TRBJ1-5	CASSYSSVNQPQHF	TGTGCCAGCAGTTACTCTTCGGTAAATCAGCCCCAGCATTTT